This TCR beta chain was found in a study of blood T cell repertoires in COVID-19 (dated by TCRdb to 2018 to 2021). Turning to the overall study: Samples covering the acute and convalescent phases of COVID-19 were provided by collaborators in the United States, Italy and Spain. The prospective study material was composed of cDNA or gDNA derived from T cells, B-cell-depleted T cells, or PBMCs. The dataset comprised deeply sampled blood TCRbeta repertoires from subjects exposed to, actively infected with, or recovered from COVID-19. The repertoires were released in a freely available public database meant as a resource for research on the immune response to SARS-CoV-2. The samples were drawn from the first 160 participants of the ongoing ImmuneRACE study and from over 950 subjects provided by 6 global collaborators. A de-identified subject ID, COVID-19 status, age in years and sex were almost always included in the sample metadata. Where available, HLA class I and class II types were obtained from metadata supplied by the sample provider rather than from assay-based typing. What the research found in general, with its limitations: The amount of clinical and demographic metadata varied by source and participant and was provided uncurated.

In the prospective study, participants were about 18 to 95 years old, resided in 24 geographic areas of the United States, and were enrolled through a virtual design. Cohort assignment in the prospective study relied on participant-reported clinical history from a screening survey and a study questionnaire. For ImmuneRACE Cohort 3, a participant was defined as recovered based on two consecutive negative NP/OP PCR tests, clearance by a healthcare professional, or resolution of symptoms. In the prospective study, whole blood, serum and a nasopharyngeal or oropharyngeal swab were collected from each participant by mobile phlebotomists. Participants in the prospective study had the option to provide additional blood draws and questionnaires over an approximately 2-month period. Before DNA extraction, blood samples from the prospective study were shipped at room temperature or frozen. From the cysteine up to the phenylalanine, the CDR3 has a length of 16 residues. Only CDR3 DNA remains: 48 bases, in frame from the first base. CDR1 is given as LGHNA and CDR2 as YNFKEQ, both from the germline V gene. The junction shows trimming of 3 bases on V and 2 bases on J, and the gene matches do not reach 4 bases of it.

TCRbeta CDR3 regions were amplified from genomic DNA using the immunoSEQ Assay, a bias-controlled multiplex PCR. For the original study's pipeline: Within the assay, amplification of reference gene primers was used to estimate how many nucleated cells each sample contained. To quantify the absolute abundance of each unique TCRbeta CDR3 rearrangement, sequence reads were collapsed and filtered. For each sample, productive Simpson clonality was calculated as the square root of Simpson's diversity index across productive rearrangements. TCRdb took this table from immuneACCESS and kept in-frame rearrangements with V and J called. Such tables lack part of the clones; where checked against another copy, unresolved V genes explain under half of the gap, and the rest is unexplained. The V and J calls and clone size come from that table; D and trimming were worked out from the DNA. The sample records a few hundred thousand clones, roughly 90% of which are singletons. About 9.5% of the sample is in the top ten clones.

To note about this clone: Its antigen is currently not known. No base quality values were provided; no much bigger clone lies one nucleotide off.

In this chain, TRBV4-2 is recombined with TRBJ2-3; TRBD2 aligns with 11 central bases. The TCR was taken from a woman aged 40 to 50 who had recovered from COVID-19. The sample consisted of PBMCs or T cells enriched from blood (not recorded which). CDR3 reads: CASSHSTSGDTDTQYF. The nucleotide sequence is TGTGCCAGCAGCCACTCGACTAGCGGGGACACAGATACGCAGTATTTT.